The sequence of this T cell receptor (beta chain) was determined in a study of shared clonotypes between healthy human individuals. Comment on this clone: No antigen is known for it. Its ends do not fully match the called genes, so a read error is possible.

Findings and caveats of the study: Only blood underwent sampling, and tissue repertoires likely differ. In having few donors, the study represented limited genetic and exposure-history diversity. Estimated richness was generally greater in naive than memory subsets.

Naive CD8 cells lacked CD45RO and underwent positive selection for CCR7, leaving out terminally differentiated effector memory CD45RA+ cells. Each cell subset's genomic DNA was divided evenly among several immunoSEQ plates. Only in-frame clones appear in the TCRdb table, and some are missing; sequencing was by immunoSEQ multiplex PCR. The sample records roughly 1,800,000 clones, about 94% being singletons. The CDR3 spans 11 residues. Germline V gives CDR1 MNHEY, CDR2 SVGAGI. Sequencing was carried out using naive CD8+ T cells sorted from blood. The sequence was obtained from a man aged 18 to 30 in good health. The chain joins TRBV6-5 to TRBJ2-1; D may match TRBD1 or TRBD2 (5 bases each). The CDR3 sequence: CASSSGTPEIF. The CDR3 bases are TGTGCCAGCAGTTCCGGGACCCCGGAAATCTTC.